Presented here are 21 T cell receptor beta chains from one specimen sequenced in a study of shared clonotypes between healthy human individuals. Using immunoSEQ multiplex PCR, the repertoire was profiled, and TCRdb retains in-frame clones only, with some absent. The sample contains some 1 million clones, approximately 72% of which appear only once. Sequencing input: memory CD4+ T cells sorted from blood. Indicated subset: CD45RA-negative fraction. Receptor source: a man aged 18 to 29 in good health.

The V call is TRBV5-1, the J call TRBJ1-2; TRBD1 matches at 10 bases. V trimming: 4 bases; J trimming: 6 bases; junction bases outside the gene matches: 15. The V gene's germline CDR1 is SGHRS and CDR2 YFSETQ. The CDR3 contains 17 residues. The CDR3 sequence is CASSPTLTGGALDGYTF. The CDR3 DNA sequence: TGCGCCAGCAGCCCCACACTGACAGGGGGCGCTTTGGATGGCTACACCTTC.

The V and J genes are TRBV6-5 and TRBJ1-5, with a tentative D call TRBD1 (5 bases). Germline V gene lookup returns CDR1 MNHEY and CDR2 SVGAGI. V lost 7 bases, J lost 2 bases, and 12 bases lay in between. The CDR3 sequence is 14 residues long. CDR3 DNA: TGTGCCAGCACCGCAGGGTACGGCAATCAGCCCCAGCATTTT. Translating it yields CASTAGYGNQPQHF.

This chain links TRBV5-6 with TRBJ1-2, with 9 bases aligning to TRBD1. Germline V gene data show CDR1 as SGHDT and CDR2 as YYEEEE. J lost 4 bases, V lost 4 bases, and 8 bases had no gene match. The length of the CDR3 is 15 residues. Here the CDR3 reads CASSIAGTGLYGYTF. Written as DNA, the CDR3 is TGTGCCAGCAGCATAGCCGGGACAGGGCTCTATGGCTACACCTTC.

This clone was observed at least ten times. The identical CDR3 is also encoded by other nucleotide sequences in the sample. The CDR3 is CASSPPWGGYTF. The CDR3 region has the DNA TGTGCCAGCTCACCACCCTGGGGAGGCTACACCTTC. The genes are TRBV18 and TRBJ1-2; D is unclear. This CDR3 has 12 amino acids. CDR1 and CDR2 (germline): KGHSH, LQKENI. V lost 0 bases and J 8 bases, leaving 7 bases between the germline ends.

The chain couples TRBV2 to TRBJ2-1; the D is unclear. Trimming pared 8 bases from V and 5 bases from J, leaving 10 bases between. The CDR3 contains 12 residues. Germline CDR1 and CDR2: SNHLY and FYNNEI. The CDR3 sequence: CASRKDDNEQFF. CDR3 sequence (DNA): TGTGCCAGCCGCAAGGACGACAATGAGCAGTTCTTC.

CDR3 amino acids: CASSLGDQGGYNSPLHF. CDR3 bases: TGCGCCAGCAGCTTGGGGGATCAGGGTGGTTATAATTCACCCCTCCACTTT. V and J are TRBV5-1 and TRBJ1-6; maybe TRBD1 (5 bases). Germline V CDR1 and CDR2: SGHRS, YFSETQ. Trimming left V 0 bases short and J 4 bases short, with 14 bases between. The CDR3 consists of 17 residues.

The CDR3 nucleotides read TGTGCCAGCAGCTTCCAGGCTGGGGCCAACGTCCTGACTTTC. Its translation: CASSFQAGANVLTF. V is TRBV7-3 and J is TRBJ2-6; D gene unclear. CDR1 is SGHTA, CDR2 FQGTGA, per germline. Trimming stripped 3 bases from V and 2 bases from J, with 5 bases between. The CDR3 extends over 14 amino acids. Full variable domain (rest looked up from reference TRBV7-3 and TRBJ2-6): GAGVSQTPSNKVTEKGKYVELRCDPISGHTALYWYRQSLGQGPEFLIYFQGTGAADDSGLPNDRFFAVRPEGSVSTLKIQRTERGDSAVYLCASSFQAGANVLTFGAGSRLTVL.

V is TRBV13 and J is TRBJ2-7; a possible D gene is TRBD1 (6 bases). Germline V gives CDR1 PRHDT, CDR2 FYEKMQ (reference sequence). The CDR3 consists of 14 residues. Trimming removed 3 bases from V and 2 bases from J, with 11 bases in between. CDR3 protein: CASSLTGITYEQYF. The CDR3 nucleotides are TGTGCCAGCAGCTTGACAGGAATTACCTACGAGCAGTACTTC.

DNA for the CDR3: TGCGCCAGCAGCCAAGATGTTACGGTAGATACGCAGTATTTT. It translates to CASSQDVTVDTQYF. The chain joins TRBV4-1 to TRBJ2-3, with D unresolved. The V gene's germline CDR1 is MGHRA and CDR2 YSYEKL. This CDR3 spans 14 amino acids. V was clipped by 0 bases and J by 5 bases, with 9 bases between them.

V is TRBV28 and J is TRBJ2-7; tentatively, D is TRBD1 (5 bases). The CDR3 is 16 amino acids. Trimming shortened V by 5 bases and J by 2 bases, and 19 bases separated the two germline ends. Germline V gene lookup returns CDR1 MDHEN and CDR2 SYDVKM. The CDR3 reads CASSLNGVGQAYEQYF. Here the CDR3 DNA reads TGTGCCAGCAGTCTGAACGGCGTGGGGCAGGCCTACGAGCAGTACTTC.

The CDR3 nucleotides are TGCGCCAGCAGCCAAGATTACCTAGGATCTGGGGCCAACGTCCTGACTTTC. It yields the protein CASSQDYLGSGANVLTF. This sequence joins TRBV4-1 and TRBJ2-6; D remains unclear. Germline V CDR1 and CDR2: MGHRA, YSYEKL. The CDR3 has 17 residues. V was cut by 0 bases and J by 1 base, with 10 bases left in between.

V gene TRBV5-4 combines with J gene TRBJ1-3; 7 positions match TRBD1. The CDR3 loop spans 14 amino acids. Germline trimming cut 3 bases from V and 7 bases from J; bases unmatched to any gene: 7. CDR1 is SGHNT, CDR2 YYREEE, per germline (reference sequence). The CDR3 nucleotides are TGTGCCAGCAGCTCCCCGACAGGGCACAACACCATATATTTT. Encoded protein: CASSSPTGHNTIYF.

This chain links TRBV19 with TRBJ1-5; D is undetermined. CDR1 is LNHDA, CDR2 SQIVND, per germline (reference sequence). The CDR3 runs to 17 residues. V dropped 1 base and J dropped 2 bases, with 15 bases sitting between them. The CDR3 reads CASSIGRGSRGNQPQHF. CDR3 nucleotides: TGTGCCAGTAGTATAGGAAGAGGGAGTCGGGGCAATCAGCCCCAGCATTTT.

V usage is TRBV28 and J usage is TRBJ1-3; D is unclear. Looked up from germline, CDR1 is MDHEN and CDR2 is SYDVKM. V dropped 6 bases and J dropped 1 base, with 13 bases sitting between them. This CDR3 spans 15 amino acids. The CDR3 coding sequence is TGTGCCAGCAGCTCGGTGGGAGGGTCTGGAAACACCATATATTTT. Amino acids: CASSSVGGSGNTIYF.

This clone was detected only a few times. J is TRBJ2-6 and V is TRBV2, with 10 nucleotides matching TRBD2. Trimming cost V 4 bases and J 0 bases; bases outside gene matches: 9. The CDR3 runs to 19 residues. The germline V gene encodes CDR1 SNHLY and CDR2 FYNNEI. The CDR3 loop reads CASSVDPSGSHSGANVLTF. The CDR3 DNA reads as TGTGCCAGCAGTGTTGACCCTAGCGGGAGCCACTCTGGGGCCAACGTCCTGACTTTC.

This clone turned up a few times. The chain employs TRBV11-3 and TRBJ2-3, with D possibly TRBD1 on 5 matching bases. This CDR3 is built from 15 residues. CDR1 SGHNT and CDR2 YENEEA come from the germline V gene. Trimming took off 0 bases at V and 4 bases at J, with 11 bases between the two ends. CDR3 sequence (DNA): TGTGCCAGCAGCTTAGAGGGCAGGGCCGCAGATACGCAGTATTTT. Translating gives CASSLEGRAADTQYF.

The chain links TRBV15 to TRBJ2-7; D gene ambiguous. Germline V CDR1 and CDR2: LNHNV, YYDKDF (reference sequence). The CDR3 length is 15 residues. The germline V and J ends were trimmed by 1 base and 5 bases, with 15 bases remaining between them. CDR3 sequence: CATSRVGYRANEQYF. The CDR3 bases are TGTGCCACCAGCAGAGTAGGATACAGAGCAAACGAGCAGTACTTC.

The chain is built from TRBV19 and TRBJ1-2; TRBD1 matches 7 bases. Germline V CDR1 and CDR2: LNHDA, SQIVND (reference sequence). This CDR3 spans 13 amino acids. The V and J ends lost 6 bases and 4 bases, in that order; junction bases with no gene match: 5. CDR3 loop: CASRTGLGYGYTF. CDR3 DNA sequence: TGTGCCAGTAGGACAGGGCTGGGCTATGGCTACACCTTC.

The V and J genes are TRBV5-1 and TRBJ2-1; D tentatively fits TRBD1 or TRBD2 (6 bases each). Trimming took off 4 bases at V and 10 bases at J, with 18 bases between the two ends. The V gene's germline CDR1 is SGHRS and CDR2 YFSETQ. The CDR3 totals 14 residues. This CDR3 is CASSLEGSQGEQFF. In DNA, the CDR3 is TGCGCCAGCAGCCTGGAGGGCTCTCAGGGGGAGCAGTTCTTC.

This clone was seen only a few times. At the DNA level, this CDR3 is encoded by other sequences in the same sample as well. The CDR3 nucleotides are TGTGCCAGCAGCTTAGCCGGGGACCAGCCCCAGCATTTT. This encodes CASSLAGDQPQHF. The chain has TRBV7-9 and TRBJ1-5; TRBD1 might be the D (5 bases). The germline V gene has CDR1 SEHNR and CDR2 FQNEAQ (reference sequence). CDR3 length equals 13 residues. V shed 0 bases and J shed 7 bases, with 7 bases lying between them.

The chain recombines TRBV2 with TRBJ2-3; D might be TRBD2 (5 bases). Trimming removed 6 bases from V and 11 bases from J, with 12 bases in between. Per germline, CDR1 SNHLY and CDR2 FYNNEI. CDR3 length: 11 residues. CDR3 region: CASRSGELQYF. In nucleotides, the CDR3 is TGTGCCAGCAGAAGCGGAGAACTGCAGTATTTT.